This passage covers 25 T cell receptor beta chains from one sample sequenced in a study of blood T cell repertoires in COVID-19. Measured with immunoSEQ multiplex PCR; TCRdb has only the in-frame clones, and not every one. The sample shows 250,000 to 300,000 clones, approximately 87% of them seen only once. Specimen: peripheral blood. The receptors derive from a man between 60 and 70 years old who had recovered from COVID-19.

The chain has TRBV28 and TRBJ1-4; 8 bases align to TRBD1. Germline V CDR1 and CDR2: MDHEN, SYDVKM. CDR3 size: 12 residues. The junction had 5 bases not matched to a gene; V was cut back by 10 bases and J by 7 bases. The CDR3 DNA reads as TGTGCCATCGGACAGGGCACTGAAAAACTGTTTTTT. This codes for CAIGQGTEKLFF.

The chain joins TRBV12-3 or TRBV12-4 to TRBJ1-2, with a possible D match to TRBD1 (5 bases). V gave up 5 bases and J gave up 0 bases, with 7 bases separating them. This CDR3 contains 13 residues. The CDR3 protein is CASSMTANYGYTF. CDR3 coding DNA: TGTGCCAGCAGTATGACAGCTAACTATGGCTACACCTTC.

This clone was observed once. This CDR3 reads CASRGDRAGWAEAFF. DNA of the CDR3: TGTGCCAGCAGGGGGGACAGGGCGGGGTGGGCTGAAGCTTTCTTT. J is TRBJ1-1 and V is TRBV2; 9 positions match TRBD1. The CDR3 is 15 residues long. Germline V CDR1 and CDR2: SNHLY, FYNNEI. V shed 6 bases, J shed 6 bases, and the junction held 11 bases outside the gene matches.

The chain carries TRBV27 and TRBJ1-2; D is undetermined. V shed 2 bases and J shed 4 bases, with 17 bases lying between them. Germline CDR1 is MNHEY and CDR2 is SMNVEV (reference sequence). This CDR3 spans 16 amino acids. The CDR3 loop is CASSLRSGGRSYGYTF. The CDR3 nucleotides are TGTGCCAGCAGTTTAAGGTCGGGAGGACGTTCCTATGGCTACACCTTC.

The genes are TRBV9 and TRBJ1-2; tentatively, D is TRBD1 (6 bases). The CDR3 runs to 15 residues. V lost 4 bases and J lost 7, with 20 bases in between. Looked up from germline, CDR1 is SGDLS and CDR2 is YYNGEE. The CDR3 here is CASSPSQGTLSGYTF. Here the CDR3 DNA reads TGTGCCAGCAGCCCTTCACAGGGAACCCTCTCTGGCTACACCTTC.

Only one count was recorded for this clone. CDR3 region: CASSERLAGVGEQFF. CDR3 in DNA: TGTGCCAGCAGCGAGAGACTAGCGGGAGTCGGTGAGCAGTTCTTC. The rearrangement links TRBV7-8 to TRBJ2-1, with TRBD2 matching 12 bases. Germline lookup yields CDR1 SGHVS and CDR2 FQNEAQ. V shed 5 bases, J shed 9 bases, and the junction held 8 bases outside the gene matches. This CDR3 is built from 15 residues.

This CDR3 reads CSASTPGTGYNQPQHF. CDR3 in DNA: TGCAGTGCTAGTACCCCCGGGACAGGGTATAATCAGCCCCAGCATTTT. This rearrangement joins TRBV20-1 to TRBJ1-5; 9 nucleotides line up with TRBD1. V shed 3 bases and J 4 bases; nucleotides not matched to a gene: 10. In germline, CDR1 is DFQATT, CDR2 SNEGSKA (reference sequence). This CDR3 contains 16 residues.

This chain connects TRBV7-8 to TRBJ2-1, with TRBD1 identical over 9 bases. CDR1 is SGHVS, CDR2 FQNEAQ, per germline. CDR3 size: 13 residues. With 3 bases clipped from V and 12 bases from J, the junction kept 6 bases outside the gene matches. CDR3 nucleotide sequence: TGTGCCAGCAGCTTTAATACAGGGGGCGGGCAGTTCTTC. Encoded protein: CASSFNTGGGQFF.

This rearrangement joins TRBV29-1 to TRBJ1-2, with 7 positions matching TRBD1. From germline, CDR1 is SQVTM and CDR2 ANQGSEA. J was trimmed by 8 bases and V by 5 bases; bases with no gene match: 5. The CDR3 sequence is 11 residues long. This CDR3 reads CSVLAGGGYTF. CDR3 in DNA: TGCAGCGTTTTGGCAGGGGGAGGCTACACCTTC.

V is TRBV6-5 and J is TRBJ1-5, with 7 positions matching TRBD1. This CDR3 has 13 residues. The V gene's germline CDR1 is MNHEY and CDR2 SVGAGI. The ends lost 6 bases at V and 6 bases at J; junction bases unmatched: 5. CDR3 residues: CASSRDRAQPQHF. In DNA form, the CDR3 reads TGTGCCAGCAGCCGTGACAGGGCTCAGCCCCAGCATTTT.

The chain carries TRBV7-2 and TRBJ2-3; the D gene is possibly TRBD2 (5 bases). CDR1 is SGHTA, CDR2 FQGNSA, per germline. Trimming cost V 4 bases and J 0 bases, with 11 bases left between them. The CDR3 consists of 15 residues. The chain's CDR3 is CASSSDWMSTDTQYF. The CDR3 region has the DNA TGTGCCAGCAGCTCGGACTGGATGAGCACAGATACGCAGTATTTT.

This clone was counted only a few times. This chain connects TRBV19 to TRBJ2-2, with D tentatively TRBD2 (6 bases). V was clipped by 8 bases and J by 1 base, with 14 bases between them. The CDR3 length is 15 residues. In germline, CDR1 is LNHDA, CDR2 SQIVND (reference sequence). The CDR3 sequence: CASGRAGRNTGELFF. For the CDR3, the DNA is TGTGCCAGTGGCCGGGCGGGGAGGAACACCGGGGAGCTGTTTTTT.

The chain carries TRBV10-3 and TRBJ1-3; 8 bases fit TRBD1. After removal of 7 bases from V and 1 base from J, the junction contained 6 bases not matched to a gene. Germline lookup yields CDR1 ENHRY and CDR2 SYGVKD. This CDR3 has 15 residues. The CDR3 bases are TGTGCCATCAAGACCGGGACAGGTTCTGGAAACACCATATATTTT. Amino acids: CAIKTGTGSGNTIYF.

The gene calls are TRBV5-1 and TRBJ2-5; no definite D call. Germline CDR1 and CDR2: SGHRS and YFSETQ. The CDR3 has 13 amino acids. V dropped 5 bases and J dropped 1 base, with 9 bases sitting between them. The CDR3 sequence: CASRSASQETQYF. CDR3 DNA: TGCGCCAGCAGGTCTGCTAGCCAAGAGACCCAGTACTTC.

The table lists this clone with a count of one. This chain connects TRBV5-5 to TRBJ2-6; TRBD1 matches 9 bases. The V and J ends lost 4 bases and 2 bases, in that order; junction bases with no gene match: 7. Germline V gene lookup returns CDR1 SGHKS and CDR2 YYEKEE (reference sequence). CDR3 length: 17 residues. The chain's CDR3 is CASSIPDRGAGANVLTF. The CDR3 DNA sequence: TGTGCCAGCAGCATACCAGACAGGGGGGCTGGGGCCAACGTCCTGACTTTC. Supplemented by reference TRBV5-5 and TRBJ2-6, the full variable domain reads DAGVTQSPTHLIKTRGQQVTLRCSPISGHKSVSWYQQVLGQGPQFIFQYYEKEERGRGNFPDRFSARQFPNYSSELNVNALLLGDSALYLCASSIPDRGAGANVLTFGAGSRLTVL.

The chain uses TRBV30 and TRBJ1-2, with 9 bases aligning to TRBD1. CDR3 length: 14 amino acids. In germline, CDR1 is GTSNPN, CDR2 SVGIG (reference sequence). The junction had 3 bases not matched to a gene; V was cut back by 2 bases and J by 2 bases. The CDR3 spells CAWSTGQGNYGYTF. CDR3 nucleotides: TGTGCCTGGAGTACGGGACAGGGAAACTATGGCTACACCTTC.

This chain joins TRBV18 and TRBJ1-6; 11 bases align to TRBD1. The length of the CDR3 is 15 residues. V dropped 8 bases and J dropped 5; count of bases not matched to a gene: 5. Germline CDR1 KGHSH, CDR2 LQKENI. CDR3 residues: CASGSGQGDNSPLHF. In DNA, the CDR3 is TGTGCCAGCGGATCGGGACAGGGGGATAATTCACCCCTCCACTTT.

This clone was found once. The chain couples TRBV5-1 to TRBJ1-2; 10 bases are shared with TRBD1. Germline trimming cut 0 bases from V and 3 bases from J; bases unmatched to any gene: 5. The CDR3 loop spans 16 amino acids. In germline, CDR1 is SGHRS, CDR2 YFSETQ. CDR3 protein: CASSLGQGARDYGYTF. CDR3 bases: TGCGCCAGCAGCTTGGGACAGGGGGCTCGGGACTATGGCTACACCTTC.

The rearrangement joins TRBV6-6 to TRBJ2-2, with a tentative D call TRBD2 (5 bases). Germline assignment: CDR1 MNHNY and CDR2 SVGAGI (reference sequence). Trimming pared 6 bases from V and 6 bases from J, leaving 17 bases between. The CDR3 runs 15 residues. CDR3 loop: CASRLGLGGPGELFF. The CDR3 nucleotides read TGTGCCAGCAGACTAGGGTTAGGTGGACCCGGGGAGCTGTTTTTT.

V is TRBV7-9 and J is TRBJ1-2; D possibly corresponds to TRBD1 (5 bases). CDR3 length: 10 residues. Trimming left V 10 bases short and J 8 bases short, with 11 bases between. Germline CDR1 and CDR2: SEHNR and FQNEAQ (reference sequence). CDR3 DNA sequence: TGTGCCACCCTTACAGGAGGCTACACCTTC. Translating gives CATLTGGYTF.

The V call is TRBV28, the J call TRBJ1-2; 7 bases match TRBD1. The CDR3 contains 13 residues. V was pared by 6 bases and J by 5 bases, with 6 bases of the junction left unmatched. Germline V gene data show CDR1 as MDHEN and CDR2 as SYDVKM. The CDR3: CASRKTGLYGYTF. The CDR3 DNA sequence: TGTGCCAGCAGAAAGACAGGGTTGTATGGCTACACCTTC.

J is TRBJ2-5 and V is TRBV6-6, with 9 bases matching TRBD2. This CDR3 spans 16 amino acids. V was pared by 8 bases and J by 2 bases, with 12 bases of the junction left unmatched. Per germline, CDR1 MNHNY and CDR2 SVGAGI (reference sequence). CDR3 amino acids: CASGVGRAGGQETQYF. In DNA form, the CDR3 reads TGTGCCAGCGGGGTTGGCCGGGCGGGGGGGCAAGAGACCCAGTACTTC.

The CDR3 sequence is CASISPSPGERTYEQYF. CDR3 bases: TGTGCCAGCATATCTCCGTCCCCAGGGGAACGAACCTACGAGCAGTACTTC. This rearrangement joins TRBV28 to TRBJ2-7; D may be TRBD1 (6 bases). With 7 bases removed from V and 2 bases from J, the gap between germline ends came to 24 bases. The CDR3 runs to 17 residues. Germline V gene data show CDR1 as MDHEN and CDR2 as SYDVKM.

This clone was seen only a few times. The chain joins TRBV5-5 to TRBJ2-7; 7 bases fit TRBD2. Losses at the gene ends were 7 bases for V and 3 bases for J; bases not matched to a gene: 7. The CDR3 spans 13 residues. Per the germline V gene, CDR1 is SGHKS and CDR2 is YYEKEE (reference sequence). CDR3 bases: TGTGCCAGCGGTTCTAGCGGTTACTACGAGCAGTACTTC. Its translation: CASGSSGYYEQYF.

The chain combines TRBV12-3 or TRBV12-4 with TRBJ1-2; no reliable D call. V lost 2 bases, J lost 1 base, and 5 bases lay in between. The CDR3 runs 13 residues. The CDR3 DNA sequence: TGTGCCAGCAGTTTACGACATAACTATGGCTACACCTTC. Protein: CASSLRHNYGYTF.